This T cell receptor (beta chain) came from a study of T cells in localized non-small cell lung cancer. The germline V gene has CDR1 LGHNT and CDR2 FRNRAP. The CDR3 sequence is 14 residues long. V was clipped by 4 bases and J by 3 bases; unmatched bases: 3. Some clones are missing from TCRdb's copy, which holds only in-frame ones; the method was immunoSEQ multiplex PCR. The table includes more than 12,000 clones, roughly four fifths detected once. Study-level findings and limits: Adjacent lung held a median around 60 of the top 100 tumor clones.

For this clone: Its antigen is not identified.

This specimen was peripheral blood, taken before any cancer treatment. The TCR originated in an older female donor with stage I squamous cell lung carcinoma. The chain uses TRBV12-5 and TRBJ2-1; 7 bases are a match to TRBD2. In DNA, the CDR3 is TGTGCTAGTGGTTATGGCGGGGGCTACAATGAGCAGTTCTTC. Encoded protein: CASGYGGGYNEQFF.